The source of this T cell receptor beta chain is a study of cytomegalovirus exposure and HLA in healthy donors. The CDR3 consists of 15 residues. Germline V CDR1 and CDR2: MGHRA, YSYEKL. Trimming removed 0 bases at V and 4 bases at J, with 9 bases between. This clone has only one observation. The primer mix had 60 Vbeta and 13 Jbeta primers. Repertoires were generated with immunoSEQ multiplex PCR, while TCRdb's copy carries only in-frame clones and drops some. There are 150,000 to 200,000 clones in the sample; around 67% occur only once, and around 4.3% lies in the top ten. The sequenced material came from PBMCs. The rearrangement uses TRBV4-1 and TRBJ1-4; D gene uncertain. This receptor was identified in a woman aged 18-29 years in good health and CMV-seropositive. In nucleotides, the CDR3 is TGCGCCAGCAGCCAAGATTTGTTCCTTAATGAAAAACTGTTTTTT. It yields the protein CASSQDLFLNEKLFF.